The text below deals with one T cell receptor (beta chain). Its antigen specificity is not known. An end of the junction does not agree with germline; a read error may underlie this. Another Seattle source contributed samples from volunteer blood donors who had recovered from COVID-19. Each collaborating institution followed its own protocols to collect whole blood in K2EDTA tubes. For TCRbeta analysis, collaborator samples were shipped as frozen whole blood, as isolated PBMCs, or as DNA extracted from either sample type. This entry belongs to a study of blood T cell repertoires in COVID-19 (TCRdb year 2020). Describing the broader study: Collaborator samples came from the United States, Italy and Spain and covered acute and convalescent phases of COVID-19. The material from the prospective study consisted of cDNA or gDNA derived from T cells, B-cell-depleted T cells, or PBMCs. Deeply sampled blood TCRbeta repertoires from subjects exposed to, actively infected with, or recovered from COVID-19 were included in the dataset. The repertoires were released in a freely available public database intended as a resource for research on the immune response to SARS-CoV-2. Samples were obtained from the ongoing ImmuneRACE study (first 160 participants) and from 950 to 1,500 subjects provided by 6 global collaborators. The sample metadata nearly always contained a de-identified subject ID, COVID-19 status, age in years and sex. Where available, HLA class I and class II types were taken from metadata supplied by the sample provider and were not determined by assay-based typing. Broader findings and caveats from the paper: The amount of clinical and demographic metadata varied by source and participant and was provided uncurated.

The immunoSEQ Assay, a bias-controlled multiplex PCR, was used to amplify TCRbeta CDR3 regions from genomic DNA. In the authors' own workflow: Nucleated cell counts per sample were estimated from amplification of reference gene primers within the assay. To quantify the absolute abundance of each unique TCRbeta CDR3 rearrangement, sequence reads were collapsed and filtered. For each sample, productive Simpson clonality was calculated by taking the square root of Simpson's diversity index across productive rearrangements. In TCRdb, the immuneACCESS table is reduced to in-frame sequences with V and J assigned. These tables do not hold every clone; where another copy was compared, an unresolved V gene accounts for under half, and the others remain unexplained. V and J calls and clone size are given by that table; D and trimming were obtained from the DNA. In all, the sample holds about 260,000 clones, and about 90% of those were seen once. The ten biggest clones cover approximately 1.6% of the sample.

The CDR3 goes from the cysteine to the phenylalanine over 15 residues. Only the CDR3 part of the read is kept: 45 bases, read in frame from the first base. Taken from the germline V gene (reference sequence), the CDR1 and CDR2 loops are SSHAT and FNYEAQ. The V gene is TRBV7-7 and the J gene is TRBJ2-5; 12 central bases correspond to TRBD2. This TCR was recovered from a woman aged 40 to 55 who had recovered from COVID-19. Source material: peripheral blood. The sequenced DNA is TGTGCTAGCAGCTTCCTAGCGGGGGGGCAGGAGACCCAGTACTTC. It specifies CASSFLAGGQETQYF.